Included here is one T cell receptor beta chain sequence, with context. The antigen remains unidentified. This CDR3 contains 13 residues. Trimming left V 1 base short and J 5 bases short, with 8 bases between. The V gene's germline CDR1 is SEHNR and CDR2 FQNEAQ (reference sequence). The data are from a study of T cell repertoires in cytomegalovirus infection. Study-wide context: Matching HLA type, along with CMV infection, was indicated by public TCR beta signatures.

From the reads, TCRdb called clonotypes with MiXCR, one entry per CDR3 protein. This sample has about 85,000 distinct CDR3 sequences, with about half found just once. Notes on the study in general: Based on cumulative public TCR beta family frequency, carriers of CMV plus the relevant HLA were identified.

The clonotype comes from a human donor in good health (CMV status not recorded). Some clones in this sample may be carry-over from other donors' samples. This chain uses TRBV7-9 with TRBJ2-5; no definite D call. The sample in question was CD8+ T cells from cultured PBMCs, obtained from culture after CMV antigen stimulation. The CDR3 region has the DNA TGTGCCAGCAGCTTAGAAATGGGGGAGACCCAGTACTTC. The encoded protein is CASSLEMGETQYF.